This T cell receptor beta chain came from a study of shared clonotypes between healthy human individuals. The study's findings and limits: Approximately 5.4% of naive CD4 clonotypes were common to a handful of donors.

Each replicate PCR on the sorted subsets used 150 to 200 ng DNA (roughly 32,000 T cell genomes). In the source study's methods: Because ImmunoSEQ provided only junction sequences with no quality scores, the filtering differed. The method was immunoSEQ multiplex PCR; TCRdb's version includes in-frame clones alone and lacks a portion of them. V and J calls and clone size are copied from that table; D and trimming were computed from the DNA. There are 300,000 to 400,000 clones in the sample; about nine tenths occur only once, and roughly 15% lies in the top ten. CCR7-negative CD45RA+ TemRA cells were combined with CD45RO+ cells to form CD8 memory. Turning to this clone: The antigen is unknown.

Per germline, CDR1 SGHRS and CDR2 YFSETQ. V lost 4 bases and J 9 bases, leaving 23 bases between the germline ends. The CDR3 length is 16 residues. The chain carries TRBV5-1 and TRBJ1-3; D call uncertain. Source material: memory CD8+ T cells sorted from blood. Subset reported: CD45RO+ cells pooled with CCR7-negative TemRA cells. This receptor was taken from a man younger than 35 in good health. The CDR3 region is CASSPAGRRRGGTIYF. The CDR3 DNA follows: TGCGCCAGCAGCCCCGCGGGCAGGCGAAGAGGTGGCACCATATATTTT.